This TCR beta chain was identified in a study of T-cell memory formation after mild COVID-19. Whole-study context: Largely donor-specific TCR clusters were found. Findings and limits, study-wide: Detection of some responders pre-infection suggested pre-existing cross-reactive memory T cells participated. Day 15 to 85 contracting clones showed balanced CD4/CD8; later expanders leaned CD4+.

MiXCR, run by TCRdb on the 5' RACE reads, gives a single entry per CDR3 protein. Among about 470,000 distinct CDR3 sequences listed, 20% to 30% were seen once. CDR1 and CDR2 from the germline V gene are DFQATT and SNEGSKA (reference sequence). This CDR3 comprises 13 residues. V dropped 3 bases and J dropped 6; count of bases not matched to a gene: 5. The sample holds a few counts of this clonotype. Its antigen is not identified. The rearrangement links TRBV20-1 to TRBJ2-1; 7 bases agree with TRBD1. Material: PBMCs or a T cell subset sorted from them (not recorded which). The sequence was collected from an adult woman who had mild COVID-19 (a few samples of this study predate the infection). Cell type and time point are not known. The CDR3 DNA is TGCAGTGCTAGTGACAGGGTTGGCAATGAGCAGTTCTTC. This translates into CSASDRVGNEQFF.